This TCR beta chain emerged from a study of OX40 agonist ivuxolimab in advanced cancers. Enrollment shut out patients with autoimmune disease history or systemic immunosuppression. There are 13 residues in the CDR3. The germline V gene encodes CDR1 SGHRS and CDR2 YFSETQ. V lost 7 bases to trimming and J lost 4 bases; unmatched junction nucleotides: 6. A remark on this clone: Its antigen is still unknown.

The study's findings and limits: CD4+ and CD8+ T cells in blood underwent clonal expansion by week 6 at 0.1 to 3.0 mg/kg.

Assay used: immunoSEQ multiplex PCR; TCRdb lists only in-frame clones, some missing. The sample contains fewer than 60,000 clones, about 85% of which appear only once. This sample comprised CD4+ or CD8+ T cells sorted from blood, obtained in a trial of the OX40 agonist ivuxolimab. The TCR sequence derives from an adult with an advanced solid tumor such as melanoma, head and neck, liver or kidney cancer. The chain uses TRBV5-1 and TRBJ2-3, with 7 bases matching TRBD2. CDR3 region: CASGGVGPDTQYF. As DNA, the CDR3 is TGCGCCAGCGGGGGGGTAGGGCCAGATACGCAGTATTTT.